A single TCR beta chain is shown here with its context. The data were taken from a study of radiation and T cells in renal cell carcinoma. Study overall: Nephrectomy followed 15 Gy stereotactic body radiation by 4 weeks.

Clones were read by immunoSEQ multiplex PCR, and TCRdb kept only the in-frame ones, dropping some. This table holds 120,000 or so clones, around 82% found once. The time point: blood 2 weeks post-SBRT. Treatment meaning: 15 Gy SBRT to primary tumor, nephrectomy 4 weeks later. This TCR derives from a man between 50 and 59 years old with renal cell carcinoma. Sequenced here: blood, sampled from a patient whose treatment included radiotherapy and nephrectomy.

DNA for the CDR3: TGCGCCAGCAGTGAGGGGGGGGCCACTGAAGCTTTCTTT. Translation: CASSEGGATEAFF. The gene calls are TRBV10-2 and TRBJ1-1, with D possibly being TRBD1 (6 bases). The germline CDR1 and CDR2 sequences are WSHSY and SAAADI. V was shortened by 2 bases and J by 4 bases, with 8 bases between the two germline ends. The length of the CDR3 is 13 residues.